Presented here are 20 T cell receptor beta chains from one specimen sequenced in a study of OX40 agonist ivuxolimab in advanced cancers. Method: immunoSEQ multiplex PCR; TCRdb's copy keeps in-frame clones and lacks some. Of roughly 30,000 clones listed, around nine tenths are singletons. This specimen consisted of CD4+ or CD8+ T cells sorted from blood, obtained in a trial of the OX40 agonist ivuxolimab. These receptor sequences come from an adult with an advanced solid tumor such as melanoma, head and neck, liver or kidney cancer.

The V call is TRBV5-4, the J call TRBJ2-7, with D possibly TRBD2 on 6 matching bases. Between the trimmed V and J ends, which lost 4 bases and 5 bases, there was a span of 16 bases. There are 14 residues in the CDR3. Per germline, CDR1 SGHNT and CDR2 YYREEE (reference sequence). CDR3 amino acids: CASSPSTSPHEQYF. The CDR3 coding sequence is TGTGCCAGCAGCCCTTCGACTAGTCCCCACGAGCAGTACTTC.

This chain uses TRBV7-9 with TRBJ2-5, with D possibly called TRBD1 or TRBD2 (5 bases each). The CDR3 has 14 residues. V dropped 5 bases and J dropped 9 bases, with 19 bases sitting between them. CDR1 and CDR2 from the germline V gene are SEHNR and FQNEAQ (reference sequence). The CDR3 DNA reads as TGTGCCAGCAGCCCTGACTGGGTCTTGGGGGCCCAGTACTTC. Its translation is CASSPDWVLGAQYF.

This chain links TRBV7-9 with TRBJ2-7, with 7 bases that match TRBD2. Germline V gives CDR1 SEHNR, CDR2 FQNEAQ (reference sequence). Germline trimming cut 5 bases from V and 2 bases from J; bases unmatched to any gene: 6. The CDR3 loop spans 14 amino acids. DNA of the CDR3: TGTGCCAGCAGCCAAGCCGGGACTACCTACGAGCAGTACTTC. Protein product: CASSQAGTTYEQYF.

The chain carries TRBV7-8 and TRBJ1-5, with a weak D call TRBD1 (6 bases). CDR1 is SGHVS and CDR2 is FQNEAQ in the germline V gene. The length of the CDR3 is 13 residues. V was trimmed by 1 base and J by 6 bases, leaving 7 bases between them. The CDR3 region has the DNA TGTGCCAGCAGCTTAGGGGGGCCTCAGCCCCAGCATTTT. It translates to CASSLGGPQPQHF.

This clone was recorded once. V usage is TRBV19 and J usage is TRBJ1-1, with D possibly being TRBD1 (6 bases). Trimming cost V 2 bases and J 1 base, with 11 bases left between them. This CDR3 comprises 15 residues. Germline-derived CDR1 and CDR2 are LNHDA and SQIVND (reference sequence). The CDR3 protein is CASSIRGTPNTEAFF. The CDR3 nucleotides read TGTGCCAGTAGTATACGAGGGACACCGAACACTGAAGCTTTCTTT.

The chain couples TRBV10-3 to TRBJ2-2; 7 bases agree with TRBD1. This CDR3 contains 17 residues. Trimming took 2 bases from V and 2 from J; bases not matched to a gene: 8. The germline V gene encodes CDR1 ENHRY and CDR2 SYGVKD. The CDR3 region is CAISEAVGTVNTGELFF. Here the CDR3 DNA reads TGTGCCATCAGTGAGGCGGTGGGGACAGTAAACACCGGGGAGCTGTTTTTT.

This clone was observed a single time. This chain joins TRBV19 and TRBJ1-1; D remains unclear. V gave up 1 base and J gave up 3 bases, with 6 bases separating them. CDR1 and CDR2 from the germline V gene are LNHDA and SQIVND (reference sequence). The CDR3 covers 13 residues. The CDR3 sequence: CASSIVADTEAFF. In DNA form, the CDR3 reads TGTGCCAGTAGTATAGTAGCGGACACTGAAGCTTTCTTT. Supplemented by reference TRBV19 and TRBJ1-1, the full variable domain reads DGGITQSPKYLFRKEGQNVTLSCEQNLNHDAMYWYRQDPGQGLRLIYYSQIVNDFQKGDIAEGYSVSREKKESFPLTVTSAQKNPTAFYLCASSIVADTEAFFGQGTRLTVV.

The V and J genes are TRBV7-3 and TRBJ2-5; 7 bases map to TRBD1. Unmatched junction bases numbered 1, after V lost 2 bases and J lost 1 base. The CDR3 contains 14 residues. Germline lookup yields CDR1 SGHTA and CDR2 FQGTGA. This CDR3 reads CASSLAGGQETQYF. The CDR3 DNA is TGTGCCAGCAGCTTAGCAGGGGGCCAAGAGACCCAGTACTTC. Combining the CDR3 with reference TRBV7-3 and TRBJ2-5 gives the whole variable domain GAGVSQTPSNKVTEKGKYVELRCDPISGHTALYWYRQSLGQGPEFLIYFQGTGAADDSGLPNDRFFAVRPEGSVSTLKIQRTERGDSAVYLCASSLAGGQETQYFGPGTRLLVL.

The rearrangement links TRBV9 to TRBJ1-4; possibly TRBD1 for D (5 bases). V was shortened by 0 bases and J by 8 bases, with 17 bases between the two germline ends. The CDR3 totals 16 residues. Germline CDR1 SGDLS, CDR2 YYNGEE. Written as DNA, the CDR3 is TGTGCCAGCAGCGTAGGGTGGTCGGGGACTGGAGAAAAACTGTTTTTT. Translated, it gives CASSVGWSGTGEKLFF.

This chain joins TRBV4-3 and TRBJ2-7, with 9 bases lining up with TRBD2. This CDR3 region has 15 residues. After removal of 4 bases from V and 2 bases from J, the junction contained 6 bases not matched to a gene. Per germline, CDR1 LGHNA and CDR2 YSLEER. The CDR3 nucleotides read TGCGCCAGCAGCCGGATGACTAGCGGACCCTACGAGCAGTACTTC. It is translated as CASSRMTSGPYEQYF.

This sequence joins TRBV29-1 and TRBJ2-7, with D possibly being TRBD2 (6 bases). Germline V gene data show CDR1 as SQVTM and CDR2 as ANQGSEA. The CDR3 contains 14 residues. Trimming shortened V by 3 bases and J by 4 bases, and 16 bases separated the two germline ends. The CDR3 region has the DNA TGCAGCGTTGAGGGGGGATCCGTGGGGTACGAGCAGTACTTC. Its translation: CSVEGGSVGYEQYF.

The chain employs TRBV4-2 and TRBJ2-3; D uncertain. The CDR3 length is 13 residues. V lost 4 bases, J lost 0 bases, and 5 bases lay in between. In germline, CDR1 is LGHNA, CDR2 YNFKEQ. CDR3 bases: TGTGCCAGCAGCCCCGACAGCACAGATACGCAGTATTTT. As protein: CASSPDSTDTQYF.

This chain joins TRBV5-4 and TRBJ1-2; 9 bases align to TRBD1. This CDR3 has 16 residues. J lost 4 bases, V lost 0 bases, and 7 bases had no gene match. Germline lookup yields CDR1 SGHNT and CDR2 YYREEE (reference sequence). CDR3 nucleotide sequence: TGTGCCAGCAGCTTGGCCCCAACAGGGGGCGGCTATGGCTACACCTTC. It encodes CASSLAPTGGGYGYTF.

The chain has TRBV18 and TRBJ2-7, with D perhaps TRBD2 (7 bases). The CDR3 has 16 amino acids. Germline V gene data show CDR1 as KGHSH and CDR2 as LQKENI. The V gene lost 0 bases and the J gene lost 1 base, with 13 bases spanning the gap. CDR3 coding DNA: TGTGCCAGCTCACCACCGGGGGGGGCCGTATCCTACGAGCAGTACTTC. Translating gives CASSPPGGAVSYEQYF.

The V and J genes are TRBV19 and TRBJ1-2, with no clear D. CDR1 is LNHDA and CDR2 is SQIVND in the germline V gene (reference sequence). The germline V and J ends were trimmed by 5 bases and 8 bases, with 9 bases remaining between them. The CDR3 runs 11 residues. The CDR3 loop reads CASSYGPGYTF. The CDR3 DNA is TGTGCCAGTAGTTACGGCCCGGGCTACACCTTC.

CDR3 region: CASRMLQGTGYGYTF. The CDR3 bases are TGTGCCAGCAGGATGTTACAGGGGACAGGATATGGCTACACCTTC. The chain is built from TRBV6-5 and TRBJ1-2, with TRBD1 identical over 8 bases. Germline lookup yields CDR1 MNHEY and CDR2 SVGAGI. V trimming: 6 bases; J trimming: 5 bases; junction bases outside the gene matches: 11. This CDR3 spans 15 amino acids.

V usage is TRBV28 and J usage is TRBJ2-2; D is uncertain. The ends were cut back, 6 bases at V and 1 base at J, with 15 bases in the middle. The germline V gene encodes CDR1 MDHEN and CDR2 SYDVKM. This CDR3 has 16 residues. CDR3 sequence (DNA): TGTGCCAGCAGGAAATGGCAGGAGCAGAACACCGGGGAGCTGTTTTTT. As protein: CASRKWQEQNTGELFF.

The genes are TRBV4-2 and TRBJ1-1; no reliable D call. The V gene lost 5 bases and the J gene lost 5 bases, with 9 bases spanning the gap. The CDR3 runs 12 residues. Germline-derived CDR1 and CDR2 are LGHNA and YNFKEQ. The CDR3 region has the DNA TGTGCCAGCAGCTACCAGGAGACTGAAGCTTTCTTT. Its translation is CASSYQETEAFF.

J is TRBJ2-1 and V is TRBV13; D assignment may be TRBD1 or TRBD2 (5 bases each). Germline assignment: CDR1 PRHDT and CDR2 FYEKMQ (reference sequence). Trimming shortened V by 3 bases and J by 0 bases, and 12 bases separated the two germline ends. This CDR3 region has 16 residues. CDR3 bases: TGTGCCAGCAGCTTTTTCGGGGCAAGCTCCTACAATGAGCAGTTCTTC. As protein: CASSFFGASSYNEQFF.

The V gene is TRBV6-1, the J gene TRBJ2-1, with D unresolved. CDR1 and CDR2 from the germline V gene are MNHNS and SASEGT. The V end lost 2 bases, the J end lost 3 bases, and 5 bases lay between the germline ends. This CDR3 comprises 13 residues. CDR3 protein: CASSEHGYNEQFF. The CDR3 nucleotides are TGTGCCAGCAGTGAACACGGCTACAATGAGCAGTTCTTC.